Each of the 13 T cell receptor beta chains below was sequenced from the same sample in a study of Graves' ophthalmopathy and Graves' hyperthyroidism. Scientists amplified the TCR beta CDR3 regions from RNA transcripts. The first round was an RT-PCR with HTBI primers, and the second round was a multiplex PCR. One entry per CDR3 protein, called by TCRdb with MiXCR from the multiplex PCR reads. The table has roughly 420,000 distinct CDR3 sequences, around 20% seen once; the top ten hold 2.5% to 3.5%. Sequencing was carried out using peripheral blood. The receptors stem from a woman aged 18-29 years with stable Graves' hyperthyroidism.

J is TRBJ1-1 and V is TRBV6-1; unclear D gene. This CDR3 contains 12 residues. Per germline, CDR1 MNHNS and CDR2 SASEGT. Trimming removed 3 bases from V and 11 bases from J, with 13 bases in between. In nucleotides, the CDR3 is TGTGCCAGCAGTGAGGCGGGGTCTACGGCTTTCTTT. This encodes CASSEAGSTAFF.

This clonotype appeared once. This sequence joins TRBV13 and TRBJ2-7; D is unresolved. Per germline, CDR1 PRHDT and CDR2 FYEKMQ (reference sequence). V lost 2 bases and J 0 bases, leaving 8 bases between the germline ends. The CDR3 has 14 residues. Here the CDR3 reads CASSLKGGSYEQYF. The CDR3 nucleotides are TGTGCCAGCAGCTTAAAGGGTGGCTCCTACGAGCAGTACTTC.

This clonotype was counted many times. The rearrangement links TRBV27 to TRBJ2-6; 9 bases are shared with TRBD1. V shed 5 bases and J 3 bases; nucleotides not matched to a gene: 8. CDR3 length equals 17 residues. The germline V gene encodes CDR1 MNHEY and CDR2 SMNVEV (reference sequence). In DNA, the CDR3 is TGTGCCAGCAGTAGAACGGGGACAGGGTATGGGGCCAACGTCCTGACTTTC. Translation gives CASSRTGTGYGANVLTF.

Remarks on this clonotype: Relative to the germline gene, one junction end is altered; a read error may explain this. CDR3 DNA: TGTACCAGTAGTATTTCTGACTTCGGCATTGGCGAGACCCAGTACTTC. Its protein is CTSSISDFGIGETQYF. The chain combines TRBV19 with TRBJ2-7; D call uncertain. The assigned J gene may be wrong: the sequence end matches TRBJ2-5 better. The CDR3 totals 16 residues. Germline V gene lookup returns CDR1 LNHDA and CDR2 SQIVND (reference sequence).

The chain is built from TRBV2 and TRBJ2-6, with D possibly TRBD1 on 6 matching bases. CDR3 size: 15 residues. The V end lost 5 bases, the J end lost 1 base, and 9 bases lay between the germline ends. Germline-derived CDR1 and CDR2 are SNHLY and FYNNEI. CDR3 in amino acids: CASSRTDSGANVLTF. In nucleotides, the CDR3 is TGTGCCAGCAGTCGGACAGATTCTGGGGCCAACGTCCTGACTTTC.

This clonotype has just one count. The CDR3 is CAWSELRGYGYTF. Here the CDR3 DNA reads TGTGCCTGGAGTGAACTGCGGGGCTATGGCTACACCTTC. The chain joins TRBV30 to TRBJ1-2; D unresolved. Trimming took off 1 base at V and 4 bases at J, with 10 bases between the two ends. The germline CDR1 and CDR2 sequences are GTSNPN and SVGIG (reference sequence). The CDR3 has 13 residues.

This clonotype occurred many times. The rearrangement uses TRBV3-1 and TRBJ2-7; the match to TRBD2 covers 8 bases. The V and J ends lost 6 bases and 2 bases, in that order; junction bases with no gene match: 9. The CDR3 spans 15 residues. Germline V lookup: CDR1 LGHDT, CDR2 YNNKEL (reference sequence). The CDR3 sequence: CASSLQAGATYEQYF. In DNA, the CDR3 is TGTGCCAGCAGTCTACAAGCGGGAGCTACCTACGAGCAGTACTTC.

This chain connects TRBV12-3 or TRBV12-4 to TRBJ2-7; 12 bases map to TRBD2. With 1 base clipped from V and 0 bases from J, the junction kept 4 bases outside the gene matches. The CDR3 loop spans 17 amino acids. The CDR3 region has the DNA TGTGCCAGCAGTTTAGTGCTAGCGGGAGGGATCTCCTACGAGCAGTACTTC. It specifies CASSLVLAGGISYEQYF.

This chain connects TRBV3-1 to TRBJ2-7; D tentatively fits TRBD1 or TRBD2 (6 bases each). CDR1 and CDR2 from the germline V gene are LGHDT and YNNKEL (reference sequence). The CDR3 consists of 13 residues. V was cut by 5 bases and J by 3 bases, with 11 bases left in between. The CDR3 DNA reads TGTGCCAGCAGCGGAGGGGGGAACTACGAGCAGTACTTC. Translating it yields CASSGGGNYEQYF.

Only one count was recorded for this clonotype. The gene calls are TRBV12-3 or TRBV12-4 and TRBJ1-6; D might be TRBD1 (5 bases). The CDR3 sequence is 16 residues long. V shed 4 bases and J shed 3 bases, with 13 bases lying between them. CDR3 DNA sequence: TGTGCCAGCAGTTCTTTCAGGGCGGTCTATAATTCACCCCTCCACTTT. Translation gives CASSSFRAVYNSPLHF.

The chain is built from TRBV19 and TRBJ2-7, with 9 bases lining up with TRBD1. V gave up 7 bases and J gave up 5 bases; unmatched junction bases: 15. CDR1 and CDR2 from the germline V gene are LNHDA and SQIVND (reference sequence). This CDR3 spans 16 amino acids. CDR3 DNA: TGTGCCAGTACCAATCCCGTCGGGACAGGGAGCCACGAGCAGTACTTC. This sequence encodes CASTNPVGTGSHEQYF.

The table lists this clonotype with many counts. This chain uses TRBV3-1 with TRBJ1-1, with TRBD1 identical over 7 bases. This CDR3 has 14 residues. The germline gives CDR1 LGHDT, CDR2 YNNKEL (reference sequence). V was clipped by 0 bases and J by 4 bases; unmatched bases: 2. Here the CDR3 reads CASSQDRGPTEAFF. Written as DNA, the CDR3 is TGTGCCAGCAGCCAAGATAGGGGGCCCACTGAAGCTTTCTTT.

This clonotype came up many times. This chain links TRBV29-1 with TRBJ2-7; TRBD1 matches 12 bases. The CDR3 is 15 amino acids. Germline CDR1 is SQVTM and CDR2 is ANQGSEA. V lost 3 bases to trimming and J lost 9 bases; unmatched junction nucleotides: 12. The CDR3 DNA follows: TGCAGCGTTGACGGGGACAGGGGGCCGTTGGGCGGGCAGTACTTC. Translating gives CSVDGDRGPLGGQYF.